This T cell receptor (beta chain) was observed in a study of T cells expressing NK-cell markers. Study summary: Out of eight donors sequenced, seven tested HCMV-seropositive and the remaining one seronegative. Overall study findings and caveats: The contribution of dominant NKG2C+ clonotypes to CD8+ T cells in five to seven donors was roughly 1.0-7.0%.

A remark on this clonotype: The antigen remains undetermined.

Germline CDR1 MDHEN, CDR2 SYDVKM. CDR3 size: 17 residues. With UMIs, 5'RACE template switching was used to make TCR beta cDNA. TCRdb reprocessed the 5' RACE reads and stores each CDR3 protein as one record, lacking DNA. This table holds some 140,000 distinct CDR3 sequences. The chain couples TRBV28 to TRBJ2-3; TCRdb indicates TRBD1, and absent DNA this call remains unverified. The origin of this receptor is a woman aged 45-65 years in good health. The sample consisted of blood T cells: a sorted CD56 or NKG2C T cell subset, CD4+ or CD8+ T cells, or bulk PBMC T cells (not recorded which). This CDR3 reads CASSLLVSGAYTDTQYF.